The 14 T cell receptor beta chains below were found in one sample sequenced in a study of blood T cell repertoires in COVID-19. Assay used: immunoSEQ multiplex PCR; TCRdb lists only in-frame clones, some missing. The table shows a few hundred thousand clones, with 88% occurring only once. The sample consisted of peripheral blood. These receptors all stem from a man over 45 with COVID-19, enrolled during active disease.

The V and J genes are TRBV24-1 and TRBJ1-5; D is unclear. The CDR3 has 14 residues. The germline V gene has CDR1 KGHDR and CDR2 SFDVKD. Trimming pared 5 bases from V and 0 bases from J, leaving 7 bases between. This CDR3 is CATSAQHSNQPQHF. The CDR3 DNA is TGTGCCACCAGTGCACAGCATAGCAATCAGCCCCAGCATTTT.

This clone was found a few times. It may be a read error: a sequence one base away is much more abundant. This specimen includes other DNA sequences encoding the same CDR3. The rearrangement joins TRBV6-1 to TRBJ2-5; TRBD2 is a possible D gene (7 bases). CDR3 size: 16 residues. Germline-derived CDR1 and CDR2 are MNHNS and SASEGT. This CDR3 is CASCDAGRGAGETQYF. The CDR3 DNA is TGTGCCAGCTGTGACGCGGGGAGGGGGGCTGGGGAGACCCAGTACTTC.

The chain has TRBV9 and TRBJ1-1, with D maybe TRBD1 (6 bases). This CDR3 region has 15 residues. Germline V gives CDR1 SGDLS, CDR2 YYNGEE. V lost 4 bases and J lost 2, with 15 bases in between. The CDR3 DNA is TGTGCCAGCAGCCCACAGGGTATGGTAAACACTGAAGCTTTCTTT. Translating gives CASSPQGMVNTEAFF.

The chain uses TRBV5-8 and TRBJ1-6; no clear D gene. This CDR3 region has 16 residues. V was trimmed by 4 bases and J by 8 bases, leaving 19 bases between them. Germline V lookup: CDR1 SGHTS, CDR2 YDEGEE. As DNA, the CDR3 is TGTGCCAGCAGCGCAAAGGACTTAACCCGGGATTCACCCCTCCACTTT. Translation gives CASSAKDLTRDSPLHF.

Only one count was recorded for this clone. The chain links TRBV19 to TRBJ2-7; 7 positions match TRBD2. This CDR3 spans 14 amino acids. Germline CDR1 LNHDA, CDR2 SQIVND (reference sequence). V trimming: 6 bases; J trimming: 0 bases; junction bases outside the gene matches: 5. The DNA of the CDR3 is TGTGCCAGTAGATTAGCGGGTAGCTCCTACGAGCAGTACTTC. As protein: CASRLAGSSYEQYF.

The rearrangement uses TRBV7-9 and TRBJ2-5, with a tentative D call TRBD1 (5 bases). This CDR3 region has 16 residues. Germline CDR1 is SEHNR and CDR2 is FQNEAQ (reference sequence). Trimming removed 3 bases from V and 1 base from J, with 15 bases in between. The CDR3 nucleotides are TGTGCCAGCAGCTTGGAAGCAGGGCTCGGCCAAGAGACCCAGTACTTC. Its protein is CASSLEAGLGQETQYF.

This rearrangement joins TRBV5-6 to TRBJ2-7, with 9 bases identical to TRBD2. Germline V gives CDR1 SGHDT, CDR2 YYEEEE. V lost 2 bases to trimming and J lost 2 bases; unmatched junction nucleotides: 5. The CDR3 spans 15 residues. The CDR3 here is CASSLGLAGPYEQYF. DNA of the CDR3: TGTGCCAGCAGCTTAGGTCTAGCGGGGCCCTACGAGCAGTACTTC. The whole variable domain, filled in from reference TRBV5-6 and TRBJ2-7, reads DAGVTQSPTHLIKTRGQQVTLRCSPKSGHDTVSWYQQALGQGPQFIFQYYEEEERQRGNFPDRFSGHQFPNYSSELNVNALLLGDSALYLCASSLGLAGPYEQYFGPGTRLTVT.

As DNA, the CDR3 is TGTGCCAGCAGCTTGTTATACAATGAGCAGTTCTTC. It is translated as CASSLLYNEQFF. The chain links TRBV5-4 to TRBJ2-1; D call uncertain. The CDR3 is 12 residues long. Trimming removed 1 base from V and 4 bases from J, with 3 bases in between. The germline gives CDR1 SGHNT, CDR2 YYREEE (reference sequence).

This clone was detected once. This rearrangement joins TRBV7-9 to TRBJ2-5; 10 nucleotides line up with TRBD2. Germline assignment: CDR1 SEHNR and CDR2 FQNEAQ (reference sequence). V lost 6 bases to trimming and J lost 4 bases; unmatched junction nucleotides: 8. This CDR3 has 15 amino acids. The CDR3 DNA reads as TGTGCCAGCAGATATGGACTAGCGGAATTAGAGACCCAGTACTTC. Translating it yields CASRYGLAELETQYF.

CDR3 residues: CATSGKSRGDYNEQFF. In DNA, the CDR3 is TGTGCCACCAGCGGAAAGAGCAGGGGAGACTACAATGAGCAGTTCTTC. The chain has TRBV24-1 and TRBJ2-1, with D perhaps matching TRBD1 (6 bases). Germline V gene lookup returns CDR1 KGHDR and CDR2 SFDVKD. V lost 7 bases to trimming and J lost 3 bases, with 18 bases between them. This CDR3 contains 16 residues.

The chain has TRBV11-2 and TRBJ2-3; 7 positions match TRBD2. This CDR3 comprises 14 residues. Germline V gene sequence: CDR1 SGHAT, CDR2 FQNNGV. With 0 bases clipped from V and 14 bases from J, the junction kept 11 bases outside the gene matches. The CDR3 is CASSLDRGGGVWYF. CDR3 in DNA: TGTGCCAGCAGCTTAGATCGGGGCGGGGGAGTTTGGTATTTT. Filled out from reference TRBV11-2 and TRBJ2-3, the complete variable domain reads EAGVAQSPRYKIIEKRQSVAFWCNPISGHATLYWYQQILGQGPKLLIQFQNNGVVDDSQLPKDRFSAERLKGVDSTLKIQPAKLEDSAVYLCASSLDRGGGVWYFGPGTRLTVL.

The CDR3: CASSLDTSYNEQFF. The DNA for the CDR3 is TGTGCCAGCAGTTTAGACACCTCCTACAATGAGCAGTTCTTC. The chain links TRBV28 to TRBJ2-1; D unclear. Germline loops: CDR1 MDHEN, CDR2 SYDVKM. Trimming pared 2 bases from V and 0 bases from J, leaving 5 bases between. The CDR3 loop spans 14 amino acids.

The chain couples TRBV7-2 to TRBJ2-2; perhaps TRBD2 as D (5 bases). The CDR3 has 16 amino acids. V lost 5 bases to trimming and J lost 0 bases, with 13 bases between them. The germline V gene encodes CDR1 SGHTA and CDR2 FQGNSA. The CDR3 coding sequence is TGTGCCAGCAGCCCCCGCGGGTTCTCGAACACCGGGGAGCTGTTTTTT. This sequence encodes CASSPRGFSNTGELFF. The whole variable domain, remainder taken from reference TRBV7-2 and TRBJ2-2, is GAGVSQSPSNKVTEKGKDVELRCDPISGHTALYWYRQSLGQGLEFLIYFQGNSAPDKSGLPSDRFSAERTGGSVSTLTIQRTQQEDSAVYLCASSPRGFSNTGELFFGEGSRLTVL.

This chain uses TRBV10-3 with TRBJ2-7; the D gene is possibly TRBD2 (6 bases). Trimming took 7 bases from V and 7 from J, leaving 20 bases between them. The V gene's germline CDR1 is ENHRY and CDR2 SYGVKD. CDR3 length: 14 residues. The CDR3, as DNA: TGTGCCATCAACAATAAAAACGGGGCGGGGGAGCAGTACTTC. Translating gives CAINNKNGAGEQYF.